This T cell receptor (beta chain) originates from a study of blood T cells in healthy people across ages. General study results and limits: Diversity figures derived from one million T cells were judged to underestimate the true value.

The use of a sample-barcoded 5' primer and a J-beta primer mix characterized a second PCR of about 7 to 12 cycles. TCRdb re-called the 5' RACE reads through MiXCR, storing one row per CDR3 protein. Here the sample spans over 950,000 distinct CDR3 sequences, about 51% being singletons. Ranging in age from about 6 to 95, the donors were healthy Caucasian individuals from Russia. About this clonotype itself: Its antigen remains unidentified.

CDR3 size: 15 residues. This sequence originates from a woman aged 60-70 years in good health. Sequencing used blood. The chain couples TRBV21-1 to TRBJ2-7; the D segment call TRBD2 is taken from the table without a DNA check. TRBV21-1 is marked as a pseudogene. The CDR3, as DNA: TGTACCAGCAGCCCTAGGGCCTTACTCCGCTACGAGCAGTACTTC. Translation gives CTSSPRALLRYEQYF.